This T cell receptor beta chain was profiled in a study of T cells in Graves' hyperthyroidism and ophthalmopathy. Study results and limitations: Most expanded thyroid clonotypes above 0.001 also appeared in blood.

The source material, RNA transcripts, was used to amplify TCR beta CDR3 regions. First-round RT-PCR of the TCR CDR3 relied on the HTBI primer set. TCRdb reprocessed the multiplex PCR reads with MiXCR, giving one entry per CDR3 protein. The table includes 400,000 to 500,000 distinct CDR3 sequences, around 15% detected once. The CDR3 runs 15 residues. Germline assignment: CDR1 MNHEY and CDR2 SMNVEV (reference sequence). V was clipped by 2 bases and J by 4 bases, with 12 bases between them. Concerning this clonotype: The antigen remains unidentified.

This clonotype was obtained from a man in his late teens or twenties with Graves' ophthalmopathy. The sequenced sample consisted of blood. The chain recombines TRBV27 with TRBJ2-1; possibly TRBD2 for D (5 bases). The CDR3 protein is CASSLSGSRYNEQFF. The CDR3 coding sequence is TGTGCCAGCAGTTTAAGTGGGAGCAGGTACAATGAGCAGTTCTTC.